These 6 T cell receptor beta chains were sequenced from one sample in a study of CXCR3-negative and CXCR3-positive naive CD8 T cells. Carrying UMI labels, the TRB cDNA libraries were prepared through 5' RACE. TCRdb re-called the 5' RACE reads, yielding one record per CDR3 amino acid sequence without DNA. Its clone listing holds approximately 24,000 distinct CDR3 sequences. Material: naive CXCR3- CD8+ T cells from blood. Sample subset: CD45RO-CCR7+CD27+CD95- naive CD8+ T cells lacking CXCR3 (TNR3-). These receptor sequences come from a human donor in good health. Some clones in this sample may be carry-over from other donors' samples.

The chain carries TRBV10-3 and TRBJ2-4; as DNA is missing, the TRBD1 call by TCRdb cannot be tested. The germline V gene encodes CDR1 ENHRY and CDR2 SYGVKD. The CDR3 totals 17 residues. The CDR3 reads CAISDRGQEGAKNIQYF.

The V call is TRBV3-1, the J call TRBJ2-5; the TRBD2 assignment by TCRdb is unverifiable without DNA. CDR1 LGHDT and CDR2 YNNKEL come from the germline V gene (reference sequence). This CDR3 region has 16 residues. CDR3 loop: CASSQVAAGLQETQYF.

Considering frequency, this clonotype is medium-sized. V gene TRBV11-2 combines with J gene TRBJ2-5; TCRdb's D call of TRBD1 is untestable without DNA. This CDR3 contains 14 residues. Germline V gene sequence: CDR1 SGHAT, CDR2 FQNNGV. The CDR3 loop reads CASSSPFSSETQYF.

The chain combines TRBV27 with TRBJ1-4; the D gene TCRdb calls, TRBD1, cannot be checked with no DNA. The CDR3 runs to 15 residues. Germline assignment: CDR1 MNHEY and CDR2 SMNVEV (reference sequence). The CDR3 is CASSLSGQGVEKLFF.

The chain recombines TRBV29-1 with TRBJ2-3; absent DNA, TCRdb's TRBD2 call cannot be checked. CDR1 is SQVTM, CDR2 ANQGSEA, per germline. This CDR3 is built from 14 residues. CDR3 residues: CSVDAGTSTDTQYF.

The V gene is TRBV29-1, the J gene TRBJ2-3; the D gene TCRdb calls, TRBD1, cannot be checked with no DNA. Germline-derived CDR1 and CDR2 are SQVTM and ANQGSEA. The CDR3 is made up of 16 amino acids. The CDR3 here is CSVEKSGQGSTDTQYF.